This TCR beta chain was identified in a study of T cells in Graves' hyperthyroidism and ophthalmopathy. Study-level information: Any treatment followed the collection of peripheral blood at initial diagnosis.

Ten or more counts support this clonotype. Its antigen remains unidentified. Hyperthyroidism had been newly diagnosed in patients aged 18 to 65, and its duration was under 2 months. Broader study findings: Ophthalmopathy and stable hyperthyroidism were separated by a 13 V-J model.

V was shortened by 0 bases and J by 5 bases, with 14 bases between the two germline ends. The germline gives CDR1 MNHEY, CDR2 SMNVEV (reference sequence). The CDR3 contains 15 residues. Authors of the study amplified TCR beta CDR3 regions from RNA transcripts. HTBI primers were employed in a first-round RT-PCR of the TCR CDR3. Each CDR3 protein gets one entry after TCRdb re-called the multiplex PCR reads with MiXCR. This table has roughly 580,000 distinct CDR3 sequences, more than 11% appearing once. The sequencing sample was made of blood. The chain joins TRBV27 to TRBJ2-7; tentatively, D is TRBD2 (6 bases). The TCR was taken from a woman in her 30s with Graves' hyperthyroidism that later progressed to Graves' ophthalmopathy. CDR3 region: CASSLSPAGKDEQYF. CDR3 DNA sequence: TGTGCCAGCAGTTTATCCCCCGCGGGGAAGGACGAGCAGTACTTC.